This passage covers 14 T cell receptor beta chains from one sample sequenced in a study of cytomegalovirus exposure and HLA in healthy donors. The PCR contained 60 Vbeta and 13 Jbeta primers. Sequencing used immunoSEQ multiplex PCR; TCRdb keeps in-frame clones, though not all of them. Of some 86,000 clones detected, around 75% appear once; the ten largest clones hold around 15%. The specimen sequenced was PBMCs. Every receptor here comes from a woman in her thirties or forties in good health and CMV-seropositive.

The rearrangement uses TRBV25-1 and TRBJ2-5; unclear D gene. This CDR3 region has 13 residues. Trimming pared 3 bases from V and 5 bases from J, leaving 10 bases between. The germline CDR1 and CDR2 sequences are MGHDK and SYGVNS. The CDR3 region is CASSDGFWETQYF. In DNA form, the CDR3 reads TGTGCCAGCAGTGACGGGTTCTGGGAGACCCAGTACTTC.

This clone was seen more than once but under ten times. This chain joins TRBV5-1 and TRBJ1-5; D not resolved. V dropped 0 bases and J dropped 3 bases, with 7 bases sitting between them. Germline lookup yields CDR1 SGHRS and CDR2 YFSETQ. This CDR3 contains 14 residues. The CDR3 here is CASSLGDYNQPQHF. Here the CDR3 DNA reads TGCGCCAGCAGCTTGGGCGACTACAATCAGCCCCAGCATTTT.

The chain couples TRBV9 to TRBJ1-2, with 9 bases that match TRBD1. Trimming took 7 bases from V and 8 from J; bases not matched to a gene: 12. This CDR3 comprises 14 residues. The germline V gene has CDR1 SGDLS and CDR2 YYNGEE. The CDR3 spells CASEPMTGGEGYTF. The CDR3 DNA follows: TGTGCCAGCGAGCCTATGACAGGGGGAGAAGGCTACACCTTC.

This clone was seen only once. This CDR3 reads CASSVGLQGVKTF. In DNA, the CDR3 is TGTGCCAGCAGTGTTGGTCTACAGGGGGTGAAAACCTTC. This rearrangement joins TRBV6-4 to TRBJ1-2; 8 nucleotides agree with TRBD1. Germline loops: CDR1 MRHNA, CDR2 SNTAGT. The CDR3 covers 13 residues. The ends lost 4 bases at V and 14 bases at J; junction bases unmatched: 12.

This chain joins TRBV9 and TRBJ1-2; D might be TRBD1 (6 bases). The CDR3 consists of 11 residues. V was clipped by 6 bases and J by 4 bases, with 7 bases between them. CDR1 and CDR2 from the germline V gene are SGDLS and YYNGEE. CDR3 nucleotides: TGTGCCAGCACAGGGGTCTATGGCTACACCTTC. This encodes CASTGVYGYTF.

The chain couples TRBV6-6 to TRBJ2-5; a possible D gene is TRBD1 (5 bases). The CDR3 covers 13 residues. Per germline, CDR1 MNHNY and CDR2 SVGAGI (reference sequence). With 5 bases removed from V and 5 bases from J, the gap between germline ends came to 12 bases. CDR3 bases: TGTGCCAGCAGTAGGGGTAGTGGGGAGACCCAGTACTTC. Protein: CASSRGSGETQYF.

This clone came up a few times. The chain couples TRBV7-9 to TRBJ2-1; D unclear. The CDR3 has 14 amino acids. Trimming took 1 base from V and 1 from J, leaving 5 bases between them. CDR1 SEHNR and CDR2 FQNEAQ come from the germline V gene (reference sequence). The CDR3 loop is CASSLVDSYNEQFF. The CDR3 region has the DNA TGTGCCAGCAGCTTAGTAGATTCCTACAATGAGCAGTTCTTC.

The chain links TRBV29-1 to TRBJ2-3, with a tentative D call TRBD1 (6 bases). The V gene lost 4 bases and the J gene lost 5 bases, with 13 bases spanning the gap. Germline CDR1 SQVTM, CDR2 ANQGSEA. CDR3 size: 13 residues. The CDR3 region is CSVVGTLKDTQYF. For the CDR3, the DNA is TGCAGCGTTGTAGGGACACTAAAAGATACGCAGTATTTT.

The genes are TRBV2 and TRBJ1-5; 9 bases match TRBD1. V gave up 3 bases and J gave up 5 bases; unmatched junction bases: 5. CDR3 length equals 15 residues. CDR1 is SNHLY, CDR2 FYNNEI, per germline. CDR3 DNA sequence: TGTGCCAGCAGTGATCGGACAGGGGCAGATCAGCCCCAGCATTTT. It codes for CASSDRTGADQPQHF.

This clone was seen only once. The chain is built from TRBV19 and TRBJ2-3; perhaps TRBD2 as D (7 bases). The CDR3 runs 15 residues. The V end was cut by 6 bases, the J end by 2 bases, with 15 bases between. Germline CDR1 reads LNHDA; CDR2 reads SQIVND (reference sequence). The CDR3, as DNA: TGTGCCAGTAGAAATCGCGGGGGCCTCACAGATACGCAGTATTTT. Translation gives CASRNRGGLTDTQYF. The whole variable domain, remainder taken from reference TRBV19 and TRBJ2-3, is DGGITQSPKYLFRKEGQNVTLSCEQNLNHDAMYWYRQDPGQGLRLIYYSQIVNDFQKGDIAEGYSVSREKKESFPLTVTSAQKNPTAFYLCASRNRGGLTDTQYFGPGTRLTVL.

The CDR3 here is CASSLATGGQETQYF. In nucleotides, the CDR3 is TGTGCCAGCAGCTTAGCGACAGGGGGACAAGAGACCCAGTACTTC. The chain uses TRBV7-9 and TRBJ2-5; 9 bases are a match to TRBD1. With 0 bases clipped from V and 2 bases from J, the junction kept 1 base outside the gene matches. Per germline, CDR1 SEHNR and CDR2 FQNEAQ (reference sequence). The CDR3 is made up of 15 amino acids. The full variable domain, its missing parts supplied by reference TRBV7-9 and TRBJ2-5, is DTGVSQNPRHKITKRGQNVTFRCDPISEHNRLYWYRQTLGQGPEFLTYFQNEAQLEKSRLLSDRFSAERPKGSFSTLEIQRTEQGDSAMYLCASSLATGGQETQYFGPGTRLLVL.

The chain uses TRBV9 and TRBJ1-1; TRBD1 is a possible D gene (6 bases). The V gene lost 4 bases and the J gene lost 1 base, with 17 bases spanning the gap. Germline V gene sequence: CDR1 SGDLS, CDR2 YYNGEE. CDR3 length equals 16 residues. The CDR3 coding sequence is TGTGCCAGCAGCCCTACTCGGGACAACCGGAACACTGAAGCTTTCTTT. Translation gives CASSPTRDNRNTEAFF.

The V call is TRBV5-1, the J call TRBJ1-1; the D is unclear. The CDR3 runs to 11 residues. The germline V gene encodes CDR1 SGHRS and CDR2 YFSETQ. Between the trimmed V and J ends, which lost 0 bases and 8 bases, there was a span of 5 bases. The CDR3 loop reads CASSLDQEAFF. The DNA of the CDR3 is TGCGCCAGCAGCTTGGATCAGGAAGCTTTCTTT.

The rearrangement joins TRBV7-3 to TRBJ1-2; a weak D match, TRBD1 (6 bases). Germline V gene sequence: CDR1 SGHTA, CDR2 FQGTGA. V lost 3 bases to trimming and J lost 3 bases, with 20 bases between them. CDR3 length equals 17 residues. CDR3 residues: CASSFRTGTSADYGYTF. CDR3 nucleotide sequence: TGTGCCAGCAGCTTCCGAACAGGGACGAGTGCGGACTATGGCTACACCTTC.